A single sample gave rise to the 2 T cell receptor beta chains below, sequenced in a study of T cells after yellow fever vaccination. TCRdb reprocessed the 5' RACE reads with MiXCR, giving one entry per CDR3 protein. The sample shows about 210,000 distinct CDR3 sequences, 3% to 4% of them seen only once. The sample in question was CD4+ T cells sorted from PBMCs, obtained 10 days after the yellow fever booster vaccination. These receptors were taken from a man in his late teens or twenties who received the YFV17D yellow fever vaccine.

Many counts were recorded for this clonotype. V usage is TRBV12-3 or TRBV12-4 and J usage is TRBJ2-1; TRBD1 matches at 8 bases. This CDR3 spans 15 amino acids. V lost 8 bases, J lost 4 bases, and 10 bases stayed unmatched. The CDR3 nucleotides read TGTGCCAGCTCTCTACGGGACAGGAATTACAATGAGCAGTTCTTC. Encoded protein: CASSLRDRNYNEQFF.

This clonotype was recorded many times. The chain couples TRBV7-2 to TRBJ2-3, with D perhaps TRBD1 or TRBD2 (6 bases each). The germline CDR1 and CDR2 sequences are SGHTA and FQGNSA. This CDR3 is built from 15 residues. V was clipped by 5 bases and J by 2 bases, with 14 bases between them. The CDR3 nucleotides are TGTGCCAGCAGCCAGGGGCGGGGCGACACAGATACGCAGTATTTT. Its protein product is CASSQGRGDTDTQYF.